This T cell receptor (beta chain) was captured in a study of blood T cells in healthy people across ages. Study conclusions and caveats: It was found that TCR beta diversity correlated strongly with the percentage of naive T cells. With age, beta diversity per million T cells declined roughly linearly, significantly by roughly 40.

CDR1 and CDR2 from the germline V gene are SQVTM and ANQGSEA. This CDR3 has 14 residues. V shed 3 bases and J shed 4 bases, with 15 bases lying between them. For the second PCR, which ran for roughly 6 to 11 cycles, a sample-barcoded 5' primer and a J-beta primer mix were used. TCRdb reprocessed the 5' RACE reads with MiXCR, giving one entry per CDR3 protein. Of around 820,000 distinct CDR3 sequences listed, more than 20% are singletons. On this clonotype itself: Its antigen is currently unknown.

These same data were also listed under a study on T cells of mothers and their children. Per that study: The donor cohort consisted of three healthy Caucasian mothers and their six children. TCR recombination output is shaped by thymic selection similarly in related and unrelated pairs.

The sample was blood. The rearrangement joins TRBV29-1 to TRBJ1-1; D unclear. The receptor's source is a boy between 10 and 17 years old in good health. The CDR3 is CSVDWVHHITEAFF. In DNA, the CDR3 is TGCAGCGTTGACTGGGTCCATCATATCACTGAAGCTTTCTTT.